The 9 T cell receptor beta chains given below trace back to one sample, sequenced in a study of T-cell reconstitution after alpha-beta-depleted transplantation in children. Study-wide results and limits: T-cell counts and diversity at one year post-transplant came mainly from newly produced T cells.

Their target antigens are unknown. It was with unique molecular identifiers that the TCRbeta library was prepared. One entry per CDR3 protein, called by TCRdb with MiXCR from the PCR reads. The repertoire holds some 300,000 distinct CDR3 sequences, over 7.5% seen once, with around 9.8% in the top ten. The source was peripheral blood, collected 360 days after TCRalphabeta/CD19-depleted stem cell transplant. The receptors were sampled from a female patient aged 2 to 10 who had a stem cell transplant for Fanconi anemia, so the T cells may come from the graft donor.

The table lists this clonotype with a few counts. Lacking the conserved final phenylalanine or tryptophan, this CDR3 likely reflects a read error. No DNA is shown, since the ends of the CDR3 on it are uncertain; the CDR3 is the one TCRdb lists. The chain couples TRBV24-1 to TRBJ2-7; the table's D call TRBD2 went unverified against the DNA. Ends included, the CDR3 has 8 residues. The germline V gene encodes CDR1 KGHDR and CDR2 SFDVKD. The CDR3 here is CGGDTADS.

The sample holds a few counts of this clonotype. This chain connects TRBV27 to TRBJ2-1, with D hard to call. This CDR3 contains 15 residues. CDR1 and CDR2 (germline): MNHEY, SMNVEV (reference sequence). Deletions cut 3 bases from V and 9 bases from J, with 18 bases between. The CDR3 loop is CASSFLGLRGPEQFF. CDR3 nucleotide sequence: TGTGCCAGCAGTTTTTTAGGGCTGCGTGGACCTGAGCAGTTCTTC.

This clonotype was observed many times. The chain combines TRBV6-4 with TRBJ2-3, with no clear D. The CDR3 totals 14 residues. Germline loops: CDR1 MRHNA, CDR2 SNTAGT. Trimming left V 5 bases short and J 1 base short, with 10 bases between. CDR3 nucleotides: TGTGCCAGCAGTTTACAAGGGCGCACAGATACGCAGTATTTT. It specifies CASSLQGRTDTQYF.

The chain is built from TRBV6-2 or TRBV6-3 and TRBJ1-1; D is undetermined. The V gene's germline CDR1 is MNHEY and CDR2 SVGEGT. Trimming took off 0 bases at V and 7 bases at J, with 12 bases between the two ends. This CDR3 region has 14 residues. The CDR3 here is CASSYSMAALEAFF. CDR3 bases: TGTGCCAGCAGTTACTCGATGGCAGCACTTGAAGCTTTCTTT.

This clonotype occurred many times. This sequence joins TRBV3-1 and TRBJ2-7; a possible D gene is TRBD2 (7 bases). Germline CDR1 and CDR2: LGHDT and YNNKEL (reference sequence). V lost 3 bases to trimming and J lost 12 bases, with 18 bases between them. CDR3 length: 13 residues. Here the CDR3 DNA reads TGTGCCAGCAGCCATGGGACGGGGGGCAAACCGTACTTC. Amino acid sequence: CASSHGTGGKPYF.

CDR3 sequence: CASSYGLAGGLVNEQFF. DNA of the CDR3: TGCGCCAGCAGCTACGGACTAGCGGGGGGGCTGGTGAATGAGCAGTTCTTC. The gene calls are TRBV5-1 and TRBJ2-1; 15 positions match TRBD2. There are 17 residues in the CDR3. The germline gives CDR1 SGHRS, CDR2 YFSETQ. V trimming: 3 bases; J trimming: 7 bases; junction bases outside the gene matches: 8. Combining the CDR3 with reference TRBV5-1 and TRBJ2-1 gives the whole variable domain KAGVTQTPRYLIKTRGQQVTLSCSPISGHRSVSWYQQTPGQGLQFLFEYFSETQRNKGNFPGRFSGRQFSNSRSEMNVSTLELGDSALYLCASSYGLAGGLVNEQFFGPGTRLTVL.

This clonotype was picked up many times. The V and J genes are TRBV10-3 and TRBJ2-1; 8 bases match TRBD2. This CDR3 contains 14 residues. Losses at the gene ends were 6 bases for V and 5 bases for J; bases not matched to a gene: 6. Germline V gene data show CDR1 as ENHRY and CDR2 as SYGVKD. Here the CDR3 reads CAIRVSGGNNEQFF. The CDR3 DNA reads TGTGCCATCAGAGTAAGCGGGGGTAACAATGAGCAGTTCTTC.

This clonotype was detected ten times or more. This chain uses TRBV7-7 with TRBJ2-5, with D perhaps assigned TRBD1 or TRBD2 (5 bases each). Trimming pared 1 base from V and 5 bases from J, leaving 14 bases between. The CDR3 has 15 amino acids. Germline-derived CDR1 and CDR2 are SSHAT and FNYEAQ (reference sequence). The CDR3 protein is CASSLDGTLGETQYF. The CDR3 DNA reads TGTGCCAGCAGCTTAGATGGGACCCTAGGCGAGACCCAGTACTTC.

This clonotype was seen at least ten times. The chain has TRBV11-2 and TRBJ1-1; maybe TRBD1 (5 bases). CDR3 length: 15 residues. In germline, CDR1 is SGHAT, CDR2 FQNNGV. V lost 8 bases, J lost 1 base, and 17 bases lay in between. CDR3 region: CASGNPRAGNTEAFF. The CDR3 bases are TGTGCCAGCGGAAATCCCAGGGCAGGGAACACTGAAGCTTTCTTT.